This record looks at one T cell receptor (beta chain) sequence and its context. Antigen: not known. Produced via immunoSEQ multiplex PCR; TCRdb's table is partial and in-frame only. Of over 50,000 clones listed, approximately 84% are singletons. Germline CDR1 and CDR2: KGHSH and LQKENI. This CDR3 has 14 residues. Trimming pared 6 bases from V and 5 bases from J, leaving 16 bases between. After autologous stem cell transplantation all patients relapsed, and prior brentuximab vedotin exposure differed between cohorts. This sample is part of a study of PD-1 blockade in classical Hodgkin lymphoma. Points from the study as a whole: Complete responders had baseline diversity similar to newly diagnosed patients.

The chain uses TRBV18 and TRBJ1-1, with TRBD1 as a possible D gene (5 bases). The sequenced sample was peripheral blood mononuclear cells (PBMCs), obtained at baseline. The TCR was taken from a human donor with classical Hodgkin lymphoma. DNA of the CDR3: TGTGCCAGCTCCCAGGACGGGAGGGGAACTGAAGCTTTCTTT. Amino acid sequence: CASSQDGRGTEAFF.